This T cell receptor (beta chain) was recorded in a study of blood T cell repertoires in COVID-19. The wider study: Two negative PCRs, clearance, or symptom resolution characterized the recovered Cohort 3 donors. The analysed material was cDNA or gDNA that came from T cells, B-cell-depleted T cells, or PBMCs. The samples span acute and convalescent COVID-19 from the United States, Italy and Spain.

Assignment of participants to cohorts was predicated upon participant-reported clinical history. Method: immunoSEQ multiplex PCR; TCRdb's copy keeps in-frame clones and lacks some. The sample records 400,000 or so clones, over 75% being singletons. Specimen: PBMCs or T cells enriched from blood (not recorded which). The clonotype was recovered from a man in his forties in a cohort exposed to, infected with or recovered from COVID-19 (not recorded which).

CDR3 in amino acids: CASSSKGQGYTEAFF. The CDR3 DNA sequence: TGTGCCAGCAGTAGTAAAGGACAGGGTTATACTGAAGCTTTCTTT. The chain is built from TRBV6-5 and TRBJ1-1; 8 positions agree with TRBD1. The CDR3 spans 15 residues. The V segment lost 5 bases and the J segment 5 bases; nucleotides outside the gene matches: 10. CDR1 MNHEY and CDR2 SVGAGI come from the germline V gene.